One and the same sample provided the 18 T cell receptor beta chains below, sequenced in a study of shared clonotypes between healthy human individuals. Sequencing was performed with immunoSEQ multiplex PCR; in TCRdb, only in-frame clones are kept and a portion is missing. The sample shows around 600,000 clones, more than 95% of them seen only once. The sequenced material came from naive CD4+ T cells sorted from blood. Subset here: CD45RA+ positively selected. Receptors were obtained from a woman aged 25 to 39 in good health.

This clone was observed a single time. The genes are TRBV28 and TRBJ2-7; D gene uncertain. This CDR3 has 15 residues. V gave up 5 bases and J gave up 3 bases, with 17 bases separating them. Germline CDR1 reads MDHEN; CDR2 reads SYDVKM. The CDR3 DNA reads TGTGCCAGCAGTCCCTACTGGGGTCCAATCTACGAGCAGTACTTC. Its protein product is CASSPYWGPIYEQYF.

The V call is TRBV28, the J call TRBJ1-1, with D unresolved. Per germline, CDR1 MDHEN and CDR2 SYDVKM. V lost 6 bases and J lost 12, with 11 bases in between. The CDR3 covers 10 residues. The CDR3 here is CASSPLKTFF. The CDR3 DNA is TGTGCCAGCAGCCCCCTGAAAACTTTCTTT.

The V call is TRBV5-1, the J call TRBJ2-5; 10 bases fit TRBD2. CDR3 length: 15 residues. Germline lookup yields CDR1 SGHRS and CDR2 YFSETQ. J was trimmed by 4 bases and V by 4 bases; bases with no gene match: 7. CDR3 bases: TGCGCCAGCAGCGAGATAGCGGGAGGAGGAGAGACCCAGTACTTC. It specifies CASSEIAGGGETQYF.

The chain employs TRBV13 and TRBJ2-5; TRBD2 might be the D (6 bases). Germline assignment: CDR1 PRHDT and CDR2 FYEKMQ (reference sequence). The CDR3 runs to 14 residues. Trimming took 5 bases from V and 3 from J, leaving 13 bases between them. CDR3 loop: CASSPRGSEETQYF. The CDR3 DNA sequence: TGTGCCAGCAGCCCGCGGGGTAGCGAAGAGACCCAGTACTTC.

In DNA, the CDR3 is TGTGCCAGTAGTATAAGTAGCGTCCAAGAGACCCAGTACTTC. This translates into CASSISSVQETQYF. V is TRBV19 and J is TRBJ2-5; D is possibly TRBD2 (5 bases). Per germline, CDR1 LNHDA and CDR2 SQIVND (reference sequence). V gave up 2 bases and J gave up 1 base, with 8 bases separating them. The CDR3 has 14 amino acids.

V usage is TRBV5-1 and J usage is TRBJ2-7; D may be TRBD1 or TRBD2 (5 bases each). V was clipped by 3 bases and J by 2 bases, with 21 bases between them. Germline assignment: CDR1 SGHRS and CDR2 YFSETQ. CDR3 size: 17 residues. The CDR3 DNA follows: TGCGCCAGCAGCTCAACGGGACGGACGCAGTCTCCCTACGAGCAGTACTTC. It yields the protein CASSSTGRTQSPYEQYF.

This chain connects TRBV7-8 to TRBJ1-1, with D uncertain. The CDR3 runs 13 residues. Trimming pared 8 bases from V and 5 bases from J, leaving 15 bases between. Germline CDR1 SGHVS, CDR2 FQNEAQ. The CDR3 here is CASLRPLGTEAFF. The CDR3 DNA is TGTGCCAGCCTTCGCCCCCTTGGGACTGAAGCTTTCTTT.

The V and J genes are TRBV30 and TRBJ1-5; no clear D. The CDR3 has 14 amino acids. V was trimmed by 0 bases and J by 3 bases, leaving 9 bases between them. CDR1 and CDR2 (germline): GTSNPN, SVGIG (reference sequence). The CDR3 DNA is TGTGCCTGGAGTGTATCACAGCTCAATCAGCCCCAGCATTTT. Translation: CAWSVSQLNQPQHF.

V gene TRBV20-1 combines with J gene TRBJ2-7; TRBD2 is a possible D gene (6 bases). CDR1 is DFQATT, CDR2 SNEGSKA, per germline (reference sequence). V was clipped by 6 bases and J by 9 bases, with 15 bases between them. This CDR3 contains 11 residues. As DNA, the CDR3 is TGCAGTGCAATCTCTAGCGAAACGCAGTACTTC. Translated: CSAISSETQYF.

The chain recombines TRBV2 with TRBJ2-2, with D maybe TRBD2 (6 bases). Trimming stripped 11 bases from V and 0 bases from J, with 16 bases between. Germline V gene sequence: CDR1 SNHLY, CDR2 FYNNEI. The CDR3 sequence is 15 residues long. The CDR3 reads CASSLGTPNTGELFF. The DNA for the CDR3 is TGTGCCTCTTCATTAGGGACTCCGAACACCGGGGAGCTGTTTTTT.

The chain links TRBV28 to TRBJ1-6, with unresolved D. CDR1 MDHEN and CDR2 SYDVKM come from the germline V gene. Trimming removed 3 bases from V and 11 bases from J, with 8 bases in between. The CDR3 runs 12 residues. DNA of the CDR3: TGTGCCAGCAGTTTGACAATCCCACCCCTCCACTTT. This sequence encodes CASSLTIPPLHF.

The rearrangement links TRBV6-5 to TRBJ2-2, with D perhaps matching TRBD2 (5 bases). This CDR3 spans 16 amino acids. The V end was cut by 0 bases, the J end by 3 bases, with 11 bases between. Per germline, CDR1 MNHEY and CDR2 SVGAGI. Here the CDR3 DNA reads TGTGCCAGCAGTTACTCAACCTTCGGGGACACCGGGGAGCTGTTTTTT. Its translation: CASSYSTFGDTGELFF.

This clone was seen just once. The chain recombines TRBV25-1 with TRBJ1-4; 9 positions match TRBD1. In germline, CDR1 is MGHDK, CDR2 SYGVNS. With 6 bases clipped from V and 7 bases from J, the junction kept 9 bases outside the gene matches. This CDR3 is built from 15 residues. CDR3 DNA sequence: TGTGCCAGCAGCGGATACGGGACAGGGACTGAAAAACTGTTTTTT. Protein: CASSGYGTGTEKLFF.

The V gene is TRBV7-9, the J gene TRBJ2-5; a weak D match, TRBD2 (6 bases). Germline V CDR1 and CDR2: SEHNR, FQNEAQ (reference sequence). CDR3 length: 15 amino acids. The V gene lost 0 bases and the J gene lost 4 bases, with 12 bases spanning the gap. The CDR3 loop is CASSLAEGYRETQYF. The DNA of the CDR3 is TGTGCCAGCAGCTTAGCGGAGGGATATAGAGAGACCCAGTACTTC.

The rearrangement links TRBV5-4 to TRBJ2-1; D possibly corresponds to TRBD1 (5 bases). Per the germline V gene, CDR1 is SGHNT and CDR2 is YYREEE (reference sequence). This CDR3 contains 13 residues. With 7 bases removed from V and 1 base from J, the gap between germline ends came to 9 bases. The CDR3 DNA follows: TGTGCCAGCGGGGCGGTTTCCTACAATGAGCAGTTCTTC. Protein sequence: CASGAVSYNEQFF.

The CDR3 sequence: CASSPPQDTPYGYTF. The CDR3 nucleotides read TGTGCCAGCAGCCCCCCCCAGGATACTCCTTATGGCTACACCTTC. The chain recombines TRBV5-4 with TRBJ1-2; no clear D gene. Germline V gene lookup returns CDR1 SGHNT and CDR2 YYREEE (reference sequence). The CDR3 is made up of 15 amino acids. Trimming removed 4 bases from V and 5 bases from J, with 18 bases in between.

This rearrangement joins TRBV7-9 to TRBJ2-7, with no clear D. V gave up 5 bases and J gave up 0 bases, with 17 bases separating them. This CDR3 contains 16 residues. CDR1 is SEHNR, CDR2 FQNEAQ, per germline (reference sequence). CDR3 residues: CASSPSWSSISYEQYF. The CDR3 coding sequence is TGTGCCAGCAGCCCTAGTTGGTCAAGCATCTCCTACGAGCAGTACTTC.

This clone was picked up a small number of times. The CDR3 region is CASKKVGYTF. The CDR3 DNA sequence: TGTGCCAGCAAGAAGGTTGGCTACACCTTC. V is TRBV28 and J is TRBJ1-2; D ambiguous. The V gene's germline CDR1 is MDHEN and CDR2 SYDVKM. The CDR3 consists of 10 residues. V was cut by 7 bases and J by 7 bases, with 7 bases left in between.